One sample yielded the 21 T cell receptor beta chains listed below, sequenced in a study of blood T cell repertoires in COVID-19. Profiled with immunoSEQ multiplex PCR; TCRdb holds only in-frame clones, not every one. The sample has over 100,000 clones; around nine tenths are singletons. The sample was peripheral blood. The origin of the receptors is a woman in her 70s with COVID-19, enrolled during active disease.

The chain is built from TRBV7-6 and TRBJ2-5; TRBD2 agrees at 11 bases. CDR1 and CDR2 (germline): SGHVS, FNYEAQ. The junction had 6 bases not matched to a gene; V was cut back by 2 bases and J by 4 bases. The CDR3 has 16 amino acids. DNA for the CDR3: TGTGCCAGCAGCTTAAATAGCGGGGGGGTTACAGAGACCCAGTACTTC. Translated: CASSLNSGGVTETQYF.

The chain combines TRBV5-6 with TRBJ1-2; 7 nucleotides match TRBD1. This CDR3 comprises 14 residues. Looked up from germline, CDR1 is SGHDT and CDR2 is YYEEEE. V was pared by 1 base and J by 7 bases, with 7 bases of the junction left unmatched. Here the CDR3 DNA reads TGTGCCAGCAGCTTGCTGTCGGCAGGGGGTGGCTACACCTTC. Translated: CASSLLSAGGGYTF.

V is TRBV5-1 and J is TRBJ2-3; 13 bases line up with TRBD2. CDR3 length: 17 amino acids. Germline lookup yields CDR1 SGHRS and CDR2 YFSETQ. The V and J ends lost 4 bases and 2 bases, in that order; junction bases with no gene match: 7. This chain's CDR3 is CASSRGLAGDTTDTQYF. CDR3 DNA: TGCGCCAGCAGCCGTGGACTAGCGGGGGATACCACAGATACGCAGTATTTT.

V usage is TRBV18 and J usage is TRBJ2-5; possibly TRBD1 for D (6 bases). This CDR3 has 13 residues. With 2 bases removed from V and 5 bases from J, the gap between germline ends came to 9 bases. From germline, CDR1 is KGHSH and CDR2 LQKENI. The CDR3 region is CASSPGQKETQYF. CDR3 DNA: TGTGCCAGCTCACCAGGACAGAAGGAGACCCAGTACTTC.

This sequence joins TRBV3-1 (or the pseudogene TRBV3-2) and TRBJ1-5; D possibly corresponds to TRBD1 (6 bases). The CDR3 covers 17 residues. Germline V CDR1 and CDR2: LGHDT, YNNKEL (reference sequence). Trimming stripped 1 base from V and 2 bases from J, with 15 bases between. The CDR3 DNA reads TGTGCCAGCAGCCAAGGGAAGGCAGGGGTGGGCAATCAGCCCCAGCATTTT. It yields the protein CASSQGKAGVGNQPQHF.

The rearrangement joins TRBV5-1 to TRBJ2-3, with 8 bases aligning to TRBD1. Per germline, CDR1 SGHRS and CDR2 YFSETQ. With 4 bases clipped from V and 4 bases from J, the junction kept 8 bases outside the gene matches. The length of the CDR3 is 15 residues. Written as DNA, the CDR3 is TGCGCCAGCAGCCCACAGGGGGATAGCGCAGATACGCAGTATTTT. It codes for CASSPQGDSADTQYF.

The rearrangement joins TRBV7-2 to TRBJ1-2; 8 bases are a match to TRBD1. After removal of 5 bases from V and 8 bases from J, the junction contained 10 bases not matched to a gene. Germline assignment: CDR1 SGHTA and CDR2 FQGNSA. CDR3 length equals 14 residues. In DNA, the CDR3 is TGTGCCAGCAGCCTCGTACGGACAGGGAGCGGCTACACCTTC. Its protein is CASSLVRTGSGYTF. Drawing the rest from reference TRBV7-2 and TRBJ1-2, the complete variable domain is GAGVSQSPSNKVTEKGKDVELRCDPISGHTALYWYRQSLGQGLEFLIYFQGNSAPDKSGLPSDRFSAERTGGSVSTLTIQRTQQEDSAVYLCASSLVRTGSGYTFGSGTRLTVV.

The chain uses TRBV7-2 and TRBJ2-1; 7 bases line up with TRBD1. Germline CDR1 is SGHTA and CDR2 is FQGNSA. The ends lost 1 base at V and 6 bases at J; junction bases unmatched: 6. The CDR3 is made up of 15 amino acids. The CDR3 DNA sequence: TGTGCCAGCAGCTTAGGACAGGGACGTACCAATGAGCAGTTCTTC. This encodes CASSLGQGRTNEQFF.

The CDR3 region has the DNA TGTGCCAGCAGTTTTTACAGGGTCTATGGCTACACCTTC. Its translation: CASSFYRVYGYTF. V usage is TRBV12-3 or TRBV12-4 and J usage is TRBJ1-2; possible D gene TRBD1, 6 bases. This CDR3 contains 13 residues. Trimming stripped 3 bases from V and 4 bases from J, with 9 bases between.

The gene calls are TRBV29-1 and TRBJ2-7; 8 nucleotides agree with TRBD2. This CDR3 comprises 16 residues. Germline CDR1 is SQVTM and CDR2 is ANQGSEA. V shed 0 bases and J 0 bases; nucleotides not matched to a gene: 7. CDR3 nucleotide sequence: TGCAGCGTTGAAGATCGACGCGGGGGGAACTCCTACGAGCAGTACTTC. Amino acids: CSVEDRRGGNSYEQYF.

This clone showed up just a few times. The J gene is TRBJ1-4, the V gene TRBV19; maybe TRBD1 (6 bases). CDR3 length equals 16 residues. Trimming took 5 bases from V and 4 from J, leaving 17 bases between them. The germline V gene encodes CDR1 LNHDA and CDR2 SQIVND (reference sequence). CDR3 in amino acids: CASSPQRQEDNEKLFF. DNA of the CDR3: TGTGCCAGTAGTCCCCAACGACAGGAAGATAATGAAAAACTGTTTTTT.

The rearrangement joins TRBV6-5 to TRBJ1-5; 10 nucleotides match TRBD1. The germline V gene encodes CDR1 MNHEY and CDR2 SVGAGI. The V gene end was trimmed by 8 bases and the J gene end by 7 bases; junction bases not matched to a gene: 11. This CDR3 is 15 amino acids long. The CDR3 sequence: CASCRDRGLGQPQHF. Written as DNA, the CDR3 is TGTGCCAGCTGCCGGGACAGGGGCTTGGGCCAGCCCCAGCATTTT.

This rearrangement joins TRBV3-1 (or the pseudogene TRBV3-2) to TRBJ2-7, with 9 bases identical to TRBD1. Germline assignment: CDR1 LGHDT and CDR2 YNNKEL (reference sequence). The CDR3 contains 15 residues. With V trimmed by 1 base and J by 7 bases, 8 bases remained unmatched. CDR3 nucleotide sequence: TGTGCCAGCAGCCAAGGGTGGGACAGGGCCAGGGAGCAGTACTTC. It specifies CASSQGWDRAREQYF.

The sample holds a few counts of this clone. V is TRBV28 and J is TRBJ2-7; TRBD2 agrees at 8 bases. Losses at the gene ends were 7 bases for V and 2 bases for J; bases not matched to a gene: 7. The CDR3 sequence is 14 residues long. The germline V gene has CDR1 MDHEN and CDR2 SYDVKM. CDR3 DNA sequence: TGTGCCAGCACACACGGGGGGGGGCCCTACGAGCAGTACTTC. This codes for CASTHGGGPYEQYF.

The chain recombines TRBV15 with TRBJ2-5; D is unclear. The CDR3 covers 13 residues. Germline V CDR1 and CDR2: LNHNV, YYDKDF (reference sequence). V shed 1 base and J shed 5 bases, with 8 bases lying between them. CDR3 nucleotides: TGTGCCACCAGCAGAGGTATCTTGGAGACCCAGTACTTC. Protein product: CATSRGILETQYF.

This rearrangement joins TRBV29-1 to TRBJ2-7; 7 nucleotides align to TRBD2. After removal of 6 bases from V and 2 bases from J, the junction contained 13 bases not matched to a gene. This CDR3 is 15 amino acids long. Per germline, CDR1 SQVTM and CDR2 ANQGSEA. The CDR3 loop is CSVDRRSGATYEQYF. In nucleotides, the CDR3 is TGCAGCGTGGATAGGAGGAGCGGGGCTACCTACGAGCAGTACTTC.

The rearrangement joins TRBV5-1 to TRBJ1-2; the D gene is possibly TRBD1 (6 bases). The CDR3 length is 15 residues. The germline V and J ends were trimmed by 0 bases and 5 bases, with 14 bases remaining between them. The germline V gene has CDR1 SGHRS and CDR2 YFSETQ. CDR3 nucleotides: TGCGCCAGCAGCTTGGGCTACGGACAGTTTTATGGCTACACCTTC. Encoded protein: CASSLGYGQFYGYTF.

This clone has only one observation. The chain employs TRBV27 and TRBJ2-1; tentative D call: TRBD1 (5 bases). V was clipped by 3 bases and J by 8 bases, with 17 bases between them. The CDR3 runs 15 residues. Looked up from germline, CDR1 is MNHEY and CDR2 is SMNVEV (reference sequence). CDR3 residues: CASSFNDLTGHEQFF. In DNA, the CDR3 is TGTGCCAGCAGTTTCAACGACCTAACAGGACATGAGCAGTTCTTC.

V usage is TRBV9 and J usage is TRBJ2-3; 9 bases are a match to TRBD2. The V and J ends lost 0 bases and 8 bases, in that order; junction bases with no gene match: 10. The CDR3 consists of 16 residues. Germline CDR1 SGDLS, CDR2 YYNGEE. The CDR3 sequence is CASSVANGGGAATQYF. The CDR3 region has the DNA TGTGCCAGCAGCGTAGCTAATGGCGGGGGGGCAGCTACGCAGTATTTT.

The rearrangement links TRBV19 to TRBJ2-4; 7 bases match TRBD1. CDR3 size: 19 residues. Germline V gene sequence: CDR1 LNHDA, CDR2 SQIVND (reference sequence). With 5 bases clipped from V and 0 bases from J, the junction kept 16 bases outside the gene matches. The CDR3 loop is CASSHRDSSIKVAKNIQYF. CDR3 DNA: TGTGCCAGTAGTCACCGGGACAGCTCAATTAAAGTAGCCAAAAACATTCAGTACTTC.

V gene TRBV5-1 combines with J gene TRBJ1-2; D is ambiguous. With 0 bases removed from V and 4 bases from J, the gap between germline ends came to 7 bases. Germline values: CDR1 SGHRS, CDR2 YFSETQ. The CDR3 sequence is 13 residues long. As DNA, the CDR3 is TGCGCCAGCAGCTTGGGGTTCGGCTATGGCTACACCTTC. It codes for CASSLGFGYGYTF.